This T cell receptor (beta chain) stems from a study of shared clonotypes between healthy human individuals. The table came from immunoSEQ multiplex PCR; TCRdb's copy has only in-frame clones and leaves some out. The top ten hold roughly 0.1% of the sample, which has hundreds of thousands of clones, around 95% seen once. Naive CD8 cells were CD45RO-negative, positively selected for CCR7, excluding terminally differentiated effector memory CD45RA+ cells. The CDR3 totals 15 residues. Germline lookup yields CDR1 SGHVS and CDR2 FQNEAQ. Germline trimming cut 5 bases from V and 8 bases from J; bases unmatched to any gene: 12.

The chain is built from TRBV7-8 and TRBJ1-2, with 9 bases aligning to TRBD1. The source is a woman in her thirties in good health. The specimen was naive CD8+ T cells sorted from blood. The CDR3 nucleotides are TGTGCCAGCAGCCCCCTCATCCGACAGGGGGACGGCTACACCTTC. It codes for CASSPLIRQGDGYTF.